This is a list of T cell receptor beta chains from one sample in a study of T-cell reconstitution after alpha-beta-depleted transplantation in children. A single record per CDR3 protein comes from TCRdb applying MiXCR to the PCR reads. The sample consists of fewer than 750,000 distinct CDR3 sequences, over 20% of them appearing once. The sample consisted of PBMCs, taken before TCRalphabeta/CD19-depleted stem cell transplant. The receptors were gathered from a boy less than two years old with Wiskott-Aldrich syndrome, due to receive a stem cell transplant. Each CDR3 is given with its conserved first and last residue. The D gene is left open where the match is weak. Not every row has a clone size; where given, it reads once, few, many or a size class.

>15|NA|NA|TRBJ2-3|TRBV12-3/TRBV12-4
TGTGCCAGCAGTTTAGGGACGTGGCGGACAGATACGCAGTATTTT
CASSLGTWRTDTQYF
>17|NA|TRBD2|TRBJ2-1|TRBV20-1
TGCAGTGCCAGGACTAGCGGGAGGATTAGCTCCTACAATGAGCAGTTCTTC
CSARTSGRISSYNEQFF
>15|few|TRBD1|TRBJ2-3|TRBV20-1
TGCAGTGCGACTCTGACAGGGAAAGGGACAGATACGCAGTATTTT
CSATLTGKGTDTQYF
>16|NA|TRBD2|TRBJ2-1|TRBV7-2
TGTGCCAGCAGCTTAAACTCCCTAGCGGGAGACAATGAGCAGTTCTTC
CASSLNSLAGDNEQFF
>13|many|TRBD1|TRBJ2-5|TRBV28
TGTGCCAGCAGAAGACAGGGGCCAGAGACCCAGTACTTC
CASRRQGPETQYF
>17|few|NA|TRBJ2-5|TRBV9
TGTGCCAGCAGCGTAGGCCCCCAGGGACCTTCTTCAGAGACCCAGTACTTC
CASSVGPQGPSSETQYF
>12|many|NA|TRBJ2-2|TRBV5-5
TGTGCCAGCAGCACTAGTGGCGGGGAGCTGTTTTTT
CASSTSGGELFF
>18|few|NA|TRBJ2-3|TRBV5-5
TGTGCCAGCAGCTTGGCCCCGACTCTGGCGAGAGGCACAGATACGCAGTATTTT
CASSLAPTLARGTDTQYF
>13|few|NA|TRBJ1-1|TRBV29-1
TGCAGCGTCAGGACCAGCCTGAACACTGAAGCTTTCTTT
CSVRTSLNTEAFF
>17|few|NA|TRBJ1-2|TRBV28
TGTGCCAGCAGTTTTGGGCTAACTGGGAAGGTTGGAAATGGCTACACCTTC
CASSFGLTGKVGNGYTF
>14|few|TRBD1|TRBJ2-3|TRBV7-6
TGTGCCAGCAGCATGGACAGGGGGCCCAATACGCAGTATTTT
CASSMDRGPNTQYF
>19|NA|NA|TRBJ2-1|TRBV12-3/TRBV12-4
TGTGCCAGCAGGTCCGGGACACCGGGACTGATTGACTCCTACAATGAGCAGTTCTTC
CASRSGTPGLIDSYNEQFF
>14|NA|NA|TRBJ2-7|TRBV4-2
TGTGCCAGCAGCCAAGGCAGCCCCGTCAGGGAGCAGTACTTC
CASSQGSPVREQYF
>15|few|NA|TRBJ1-2|TRBV20-1
TGCAGTGCTAGAGATGTTACAGGGACGTGGTATGGCTACACCTTC
CSARDVTGTWYGYTF
>15|NA|NA|TRBJ1-4|TRBV10-3
TGTGCCATCAGTGAGGAGTCGCAGGGGTGGTCGAAACTGTTTTTT
CAISEESQGWSKLFF
>16|few|NA|TRBJ2-4|TRBV11-2
TGTGCCAGCAGCTTAGGGATCACGGGGGTAAGGAACATTCAGTACTTC
CASSLGITGVRNIQYF
>16|NA|NA|TRBJ1-1|TRBV11-2
TGTGCCAGCAGCATCACCACAGCCTTAACTAACACTGAAGCTTTCTTT
CASSITTALTNTEAFF
>18|NA|TRBD2|TRBJ2-1|TRBV12-3/TRBV12-4
TGTGCCAGCAGTCAACTAAGGCGGACTAGCGGATCTCACAATGAGCAGTTCTTC
CASSQLRRTSGSHNEQFF
>19|few|NA|TRBJ2-7|TRBV7-8
TGTGCCAGCACCCGCGGGGTCTGGACAGACCCATCGGTTCGGTGGGAGCAGTACTTC
CASTRGVWTDPSVRWEQYF
>18|few|TRBD2|TRBJ2-1|TRBV3-1
TGTGCCAGCAGCCAAGTAGTCGGGCGGGAGAGGTCCTACAATGAGCAGTTCTTC
CASSQVVGRERSYNEQFF
>13|NA|NA|TRBJ2-2|TRBV11-2
TGTGCCAGCGCCTCAGTGGTGGCCGGGGAGCTGTTTTTT
CASASVVAGELFF
>17|NA|TRBD2|TRBJ2-1|TRBV7-8
TGTGCCAGCAGCTTAGAAGTATCCAGCGGGATATCCCATGAGCAGTTCTTC
CASSLEVSSGISHEQFF
>15|NA|NA|TRBJ1-2|TRBV10-3
TGTGCCATCAGTGGTCTACGGGACGGAGACTATGGCTACACCTTC
CAISGLRDGDYGYTF
>12|few|NA|TRBJ2-1|TRBV12-3/TRBV12-4
TGTGCCAGCACCTTGGAGGGGAATGAGCAGTTCTTC
CASTLEGNEQFF
>15|NA|NA|TRBJ2-1|TRBV5-1
TGCGCCAGCAGCTTGGCCAGCCTAGTGTTCGGTGAGCAGTTCTTC
CASSLASLVFGEQFF
>15|NA|NA|TRBJ2-4|TRBV29-1
TGCAGCGGGGGGGATATCAGGGGCGCCAAAAACATTCAGTACTTC
CSGGDIRGAKNIQYF
>12|NA|NA|TRBJ2-1|TRBV20-1
TGCAGTGCTACTCCTCGGTGGAATGAGCAGTTCTTC
CSATPRWNEQFF
>15|once|NA|TRBJ2-2|TRBV5-1
TGCGCCAGCCATCTGCAGGGGCCGGGCACCGGGGAGCTGTTTTTT
CASHLQGPGTGELFF
>16|few|NA|TRBJ1-2|TRBV12-3/TRBV12-4
TGTGCCAGCAGTTTCCTGCCGGGGCTCGGAAGCTATGGCTACACCTTC
CASSFLPGLGSYGYTF
>13|few|TRBD1|TRBJ2-7|TRBV5-1
TGCGCCAGCAGCAGAGGGACAGAGTACGAGCAGTACTTC
CASSRGTEYEQYF
>14|NA|NA|TRBJ2-1|TRBV20-1
TGCAGTGCTAGAGATCTGGAAGTCTTTGGTGAGCAGTTCTTC
CSARDLEVFGEQFF
>17|few|TRBD2|TRBJ2-3|TRBV28
TGTGCCAGCAGTTCGGTATCCCTAGCGGGAGGTAGAGATACGCAGTATTTT
CASSSVSLAGGRDTQYF
>11|few|NA|TRBJ2-1|TRBV25-1
TGTGCCAGCAGGGGTGTAAATGAGCAGTTCTTC
CASRGVNEQFF
>13|NA|NA|TRBJ2-1|TRBV5-1
TGCGCCAGCAGCTTGGACTTCTCCAATGAGCAGTTCTTC
CASSLDFSNEQFF
>12|NA|NA|TRBJ2-1|TRBV5-1
TGCGCCAGCAGCCCAATAGTGGGTGAGCAGTTCTTC
CASSPIVGEQFF
>15|NA|NA|TRBJ2-3|TRBV5-1
TGCGCCAGCAGCTCGAGCGGCCATAGCACAGATACGCAGTATTTT
CASSSSGHSTDTQYF
>18|NA|TRBD2|TRBJ2-1|TRBV10-3
TGTGCCATCAGTGACCCCATTATACTAGCGGGAGAGGTAAATGAGCAGTTCTTC
CAISDPIILAGEVNEQFF
>14|few|NA|TRBJ2-7|TRBV5-1
TGCGCCAGCAGCTTCGGGATTACCTCCTACGAGCAGTACTTC
CASSFGITSYEQYF
>16|few|TRBD1|TRBJ2-1|TRBV5-4
TGTGCCAGCAGCTTGGCCGGGACAGGGATTGACAATGAGCAGTTCTTC
CASSLAGTGIDNEQFF